Presented here are 21 T cell receptor beta chains from one specimen sequenced in a study of OX40 agonist ivuxolimab in advanced cancers. Generated by immunoSEQ multiplex PCR, the TCRdb table keeps only in-frame clones and is missing some. The sample carries 65,000 to 75,000 clones, about 88% recorded once. Sample: CD4+ or CD8+ T cells sorted from blood, taken in a trial of the OX40 agonist ivuxolimab. The receptors derive from an adult with an advanced solid tumor such as melanoma, head and neck, liver or kidney cancer.

The chain combines TRBV6-5 with TRBJ1-1; D perhaps matches TRBD1 (5 bases). The CDR3 has 13 residues. CDR1 is MNHEY and CDR2 is SVGAGI in the germline V gene. V was pared by 5 bases and J by 4 bases, with 11 bases between. CDR3 residues: CASSPGSFTEAFF. The CDR3 region has the DNA TGTGCCAGCAGTCCAGGGTCTTTCACTGAAGCTTTCTTT.

This rearrangement joins TRBV7-9 to TRBJ1-1; unclear D gene. With 7 bases removed from V and 2 bases from J, the gap between germline ends came to 14 bases. Germline lookup yields CDR1 SEHNR and CDR2 FQNEAQ (reference sequence). CDR3 size: 14 residues. CDR3 in DNA: TGTGCCAGCAAGCGGGCGCTTGGTAACACTGAAGCTTTCTTT. Its protein product is CASKRALGNTEAFF.

Notes on this clone: The junction shows a germline mismatch at one end, possibly a read error. V usage is TRBV5-4 and J usage is TRBJ2-2; 13 positions match TRBD2. The germline V gene encodes CDR1 SGHNT and CDR2 YYREEE (reference sequence). This CDR3 contains 16 residues. This CDR3 reads CASRLGLAGTGGELFF. Here the CDR3 DNA reads TGTGCCAGCAGATTGGGACTAGCGGGAACGGGCGGGGAGCTGTTTTTT.

V and J are TRBV7-3 and TRBJ1-1; no clear D gene. CDR3 length equals 13 residues. V was cut by 5 bases and J by 5 bases, with 12 bases left in between. The V gene's germline CDR1 is SGHTA and CDR2 FQGTGA. The CDR3 DNA reads as TGTGCCAGCAGCCTCACCACAGTTACTGAAGCTTTCTTT. Its translation is CASSLTTVTEAFF. Drawing the rest from reference TRBV7-3 and TRBJ1-1, the complete variable domain is GAGVSQTPSNKVTEKGKYVELRCDPISGHTALYWYRQSLGQGPEFLIYFQGTGAADDSGLPNDRFFAVRPEGSVSTLKIQRTERGDSAVYLCASSLTTVTEAFFGQGTRLTVV.

This clone has just one count. The rearrangement links TRBV7-6 to TRBJ2-1; D may be TRBD2 (5 bases). CDR3 size: 16 residues. Germline CDR1 and CDR2: SGHVS and FNYEAQ. With 2 bases removed from V and 0 bases from J, the gap between germline ends came to 11 bases. The CDR3 bases are TGTGCCAGCAGCTTAAAAAGCGGACCCTCCTACAATGAGCAGTTCTTC. It is translated as CASSLKSGPSYNEQFF.

J is TRBJ2-3 and V is TRBV11-3; no reliable D call. The CDR3 length is 14 residues. The germline V gene has CDR1 SGHNT and CDR2 YENEEA. V lost 3 bases and J 1 base, leaving 8 bases between the germline ends. The CDR3 reads CASSFGRGTDTQYF. The CDR3 DNA reads as TGTGCCAGCAGCTTCGGAAGGGGCACAGATACGCAGTATTTT.

V is TRBV7-2 and J is TRBJ2-2; perhaps TRBD2 as D (5 bases). Germline CDR1 reads SGHTA; CDR2 reads FQGNSA. The CDR3 is 15 residues long. V was cut by 3 bases and J by 6 bases, with 14 bases left in between. The CDR3 protein is CASSFRTAGPGELFF. CDR3 DNA sequence: TGTGCCAGCAGCTTCAGAACTGCGGGTCCCGGGGAGCTGTTTTTT.

V gene TRBV5-1 combines with J gene TRBJ1-6; D not certain. The germline CDR1 and CDR2 sequences are SGHRS and YFSETQ. V was cut by 0 bases and J by 7 bases, with 8 bases left in between. CDR3 length: 14 amino acids. CDR3 protein: CASSLESGNSPLHF. For the CDR3, the DNA is TGCGCCAGCAGCTTGGAATCAGGAAATTCACCCCTCCACTTT. Variable domain in full (rest from reference TRBV5-1 and TRBJ1-6): KAGVTQTPRYLIKTRGQQVTLSCSPISGHRSVSWYQQTPGQGLQFLFEYFSETQRNKGNFPGRFSGRQFSNSRSEMNVSTLELGDSALYLCASSLESGNSPLHFGNGTRLTVT.

The V and J genes are TRBV29-1 and TRBJ2-5, with D tentatively TRBD2 (6 bases). Between the trimmed V and J ends, which lost 4 bases and 5 bases, there was a span of 20 bases. The CDR3 runs 15 residues. Germline CDR1 reads SQVTM; CDR2 reads ANQGSEA. The CDR3 nucleotides are TGCAGCGTTGTGGGAGGAGCCGGGGCTCGGGAGACCCAGTACTTC. Protein product: CSVVGGAGARETQYF. The whole variable domain, filled in from reference TRBV29-1 and TRBJ2-5, reads SAVISQKPSRDICQRGTSLTIQCQVDSQVTMMFWYRQQPGQSLTLIATANQGSEATYESGFVIDKFPISRPNLTFSTLTVSNMSPEDSSIYLCSVVGGAGARETQYFGPGTRLLVL.

V and J are TRBV6-1 and TRBJ1-1, with 7 bases lining up with TRBD1. J was trimmed by 3 bases and V by 5 bases; bases with no gene match: 6. The CDR3 has 14 amino acids. Germline V gene data show CDR1 as MNHNS and CDR2 as SASEGT. CDR3 residues: CASSTLDRDTEAFF. In nucleotides, the CDR3 is TGTGCCAGCAGTACCCTTGACAGGGACACTGAAGCTTTCTTT.

V is TRBV9 and J is TRBJ2-3, with a possible D match to TRBD2 (6 bases). Trimming shortened V by 7 bases and J by 6 bases, and 12 bases separated the two germline ends. The CDR3 consists of 12 residues. CDR1 is SGDLS, CDR2 YYNGEE, per germline. The CDR3, as DNA: TGTGCCAGCGGATTTGGGACTGATACGCAGTATTTT. Translated, it gives CASGFGTDTQYF.

V is TRBV28 and J is TRBJ2-7; D is possibly TRBD2 (6 bases). Germline CDR1 reads MDHEN; CDR2 reads SYDVKM. With 6 bases removed from V and 3 bases from J, the gap between germline ends came to 18 bases. The CDR3 spans 15 residues. The CDR3 sequence is CASSLGTAKNYEQYF. The CDR3, as DNA: TGTGCCAGCAGCCTCGGGACTGCGAAGAACTACGAGCAGTACTTC.

The V and J genes are TRBV11-2 and TRBJ1-1, with D perhaps matching TRBD1 (6 bases). Deletions cut 5 bases from V and 1 base from J, with 11 bases between. This CDR3 spans 14 amino acids. Germline V CDR1 and CDR2: SGHAT, FQNNGV. This CDR3 is CASSRYRANTEAFF. The CDR3 nucleotides are TGTGCCAGCAGCCGATACAGGGCGAACACTGAAGCTTTCTTT.

This clone was picked up one time. V usage is TRBV19 and J usage is TRBJ2-7; D may match TRBD1 or TRBD2 (5 bases each). Trimming left V 6 bases short and J 2 bases short, with 14 bases between. CDR1 and CDR2 (germline): LNHDA, SQIVND (reference sequence). The CDR3 is 14 residues long. Here the CDR3 reads CASSSGTDPYEQYF. For the CDR3, the DNA is TGTGCCAGTAGCTCCGGGACGGACCCCTACGAGCAGTACTTC.

V usage is TRBV28 and J usage is TRBJ2-3; 9 nucleotides line up with TRBD2. After removal of 5 bases from V and 2 bases from J, the junction contained 14 bases not matched to a gene. Germline loops: CDR1 MDHEN, CDR2 SYDVKM. The CDR3 is 18 residues long. Written as DNA, the CDR3 is TGTGCCAGCAGTATCCGACTCGGTCGACTAGCGGTCACAGATACGCAGTATTTT. Translation: CASSIRLGRLAVTDTQYF. Looking up the rest from reference TRBV28 and TRBJ2-3 gives the full variable domain: DVKVTQSSRYLVKRTGEKVFLECVQDMDHENMFWYRQDPGLGLRLIYFSYDVKMKEKGDIPEGYSVSREKKERFSLILESASTNQTSMYLCASSIRLGRLAVTDTQYFGPGTRLTVL.

The J gene is TRBJ1-3, the V gene TRBV16, with D possibly TRBD1 on 5 matching bases. The length of the CDR3 is 13 residues. V was shortened by 6 bases and J by 3 bases, with 9 bases between the two germline ends. Germline lookup yields CDR1 KGHSY and CDR2 FQNENV. This CDR3 is CASSRDVGNTIYF. Written as DNA, the CDR3 is TGTGCCAGCAGTCGGGACGTTGGAAACACCATATATTTT.

This chain links TRBV19 with TRBJ1-4; D gene uncertain. The ends were cut back, 7 bases at V and 6 bases at J, with 9 bases in the middle. Germline CDR1 LNHDA, CDR2 SQIVND (reference sequence). CDR3 size: 12 residues. The CDR3 DNA sequence: TGTGCCAGTAACCGCAATGATGAAAAACTGTTTTTT. Translated, it gives CASNRNDEKLFF.

This clone has a single count. The chain combines TRBV29-1 with TRBJ2-6; the match to TRBD1 covers 7 bases. V was clipped by 4 bases and J by 3 bases; unmatched bases: 3. Germline V gene lookup returns CDR1 SQVTM and CDR2 ANQGSEA. The CDR3 contains 14 residues. The CDR3 bases are TGCAGCGTTGGTGGACAGGTTGGGGCCAACGTCCTGACTTTC. Its protein product is CSVGGQVGANVLTF.

The chain carries TRBV5-4 and TRBJ1-1, with D hard to call. V was cut by 0 bases and J by 3 bases, with 9 bases left in between. The V gene's germline CDR1 is SGHNT and CDR2 YYREEE (reference sequence). The CDR3 is 14 amino acids. The CDR3 here is CASSLGRGYTEAFF. The CDR3 coding sequence is TGTGCCAGCAGCTTGGGACGGGGATACACTGAAGCTTTCTTT. Full variable domain (rest looked up from reference TRBV5-4 and TRBJ1-1): ETGVTQSPTHLIKTRGQQVTLRCSSQSGHNTVSWYQQALGQGPQFIFQYYREEENGRGNFPPRFSGLQFPNYSSELNVNALELDDSALYLCASSLGRGYTEAFFGQGTRLTVV.

J is TRBJ2-6 and V is TRBV2; D unresolved. Trimming stripped 3 bases from V and 0 bases from J, with 3 bases between. Germline CDR1 and CDR2: SNHLY and FYNNEI. The CDR3 covers 14 residues. CDR3 in amino acids: CASSDPSGANVLTF. The CDR3 DNA is TGTGCCAGCAGTGACCCCTCTGGGGCCAACGTCCTGACTTTC.

The gene calls are TRBV10-3 and TRBJ1-5; D gene uncertain. The CDR3 totals 13 residues. Germline-derived CDR1 and CDR2 are ENHRY and SYGVKD. V was cut by 3 bases and J by 6 bases, with 9 bases left in between. In DNA form, the CDR3 reads TGTGCCATCAGTGATCTGGTTGGTCAGCCCCAGCATTTT. It encodes CAISDLVGQPQHF.